This entry lists 29 T cell receptor beta chains sequenced from one sample in a study of graft-versus-host responses after intestinal transplantation (dated by TCRdb to the early 2020s). The time point label, read with the paper, signifies: cells obtained before transplantation from donor or recipient. The protocol used for the library was the immunoSEQ multiplex PCR assay. TCRdb obtained this table from immuneACCESS and retained in-frame rearrangements with V and J assigned. These tables miss some clones; where compared with another copy, unresolved V genes account for less than half of the shortfall, and the remainder is unexplained. Here the sample has about 6,900 clones; 20% to 25% occur a single time. More than 4% of the sample goes to the ten largest clones. Material: alloreactive CD4+ T cells from a mixed lymphocyte reaction culture, obtained before transplantation. According to the study, the label for this sample's cell subset or site signals: CFSE-low proliferating T cells sorted from roughly 6-day pre-transplant mixed lymphocyte reaction (GvH or HvG direction). The receptors here all came from a human patient who was an organ donor for intestinal transplantation.

This clone is medium-sized within its sample. The rearrangement uses TRBV15 and TRBJ2-7; 8 bases match TRBD2. The J segment lost 3 bases and the V segment lost 1 base, leaving 5 bases of the junction unmatched. The CDR3 spans 15 residues. The V gene's germline CDR1 is LNHNV and CDR2 YYDKDF (reference sequence). The CDR3 coding sequence is TGTGCCACCAGCAGAGCAGCGGGAGTCCTCTACGAGCAGTACTTC. It translates to CATSRAAGVLYEQYF.

The V call is TRBV6-5, the J call TRBJ2-6; TRBD1 matches at 7 bases. The CDR3 is made up of 14 amino acids. Per germline, CDR1 MNHEY and CDR2 SVGAGI. Written as DNA, the CDR3 is TGTGGGTGCCCAGGGGGTTCTGGGGCCAACGTCCTGACTTTC. Protein sequence: CGCPGGSGANVLTF.

The chain combines TRBV4-1 with TRBJ2-1, with D hard to call. Germline V CDR1 and CDR2: MGHRA, YSYEKL. The V end was cut by 8 bases, the J end by 4 bases, with 9 bases between. The CDR3 spans 12 residues. The CDR3 region is CASGRQYNEQFF. The CDR3 coding sequence is TGCGCCAGCGGTCGGCAGTACAATGAGCAGTTCTTC.

This clone was seen more than once but under ten times. This rearrangement joins TRBV6-5 to TRBJ1-5; 8 bases map to TRBD1. This CDR3 spans 14 amino acids. CDR1 is MNHEY, CDR2 SVGAGI, per germline. V dropped 5 bases and J dropped 7; count of bases not matched to a gene: 7. DNA of the CDR3: TGTGCCAGCAGTGCAGACAGGGGAGGGCAGCCCCAGCATTTT. As protein: CASSADRGGQPQHF.

Only a few counts were recorded for this clone. V usage is TRBV4-3 and J usage is TRBJ1-2; TRBD1 agrees at 7 bases. The CDR3 is 16 amino acids. Trimming removed 4 bases from V and 0 bases from J; junction bases left unmatched: 8. Looked up from germline, CDR1 is LGHNA and CDR2 is YSLEER. The CDR3 DNA reads as TGCGCCAGCAGCCCCACCGGACAGGCGGCTAACTATGGCTACACCTTC. Protein product: CASSPTGQAANYGYTF.

For this clone: Since a far larger clone is one base different, this is likely a read error. The chain carries TRBV28 and TRBJ2-7; possible D gene TRBD2, 5 bases. This CDR3 has 17 residues. V was cut by 5 bases and J by 3 bases, with 23 bases left in between. CDR1 is MDHEN and CDR2 is SYDVKM in the germline V gene. The CDR3 protein is CASSPRLLVGAYYEQYF. Here the CDR3 DNA reads TGTGCCAGCAGTCCCCGATTACTAGTGGGAGCCTACTACGAGCAGTACTTC.

The rearrangement links TRBV19 to TRBJ1-5, with TRBD1 as a possible D gene (5 bases). The CDR3 extends over 17 amino acids. Trimming stripped 3 bases from V and 0 bases from J, with 15 bases between. Germline V gene sequence: CDR1 LNHDA, CDR2 SQIVND (reference sequence). The CDR3: CASSIGWGRVSNQPQHF. CDR3 nucleotide sequence: TGTGCCAGTAGTATCGGGTGGGGCAGGGTTAGCAATCAGCCCCAGCATTTT.

This clone was seen only a few times. The chain joins TRBV6-1 to TRBJ2-4; D call uncertain. The CDR3 loop spans 14 amino acids. V was pared by 6 bases and J by 0 bases, with 9 bases between. Germline V gene lookup returns CDR1 MNHNS and CDR2 SASEGT. CDR3: CASSSTLAKNIQYF. Here the CDR3 DNA reads TGTGCCAGCAGCAGTACGCTAGCCAAAAACATTCAGTACTTC.

The gene calls are TRBV6-1 and TRBJ1-2, with unresolved D. CDR3 length: 13 residues. The germline V gene encodes CDR1 MNHNS and CDR2 SASEGT. Trimming stripped 4 bases from V and 2 bases from J, with 8 bases between. In DNA, the CDR3 is TGTGCCAGCAGTGTAGGGCAGAACTATGGCTACACCTTC. Translating gives CASSVGQNYGYTF.

The rearrangement uses TRBV18 and TRBJ2-3, with 7 nucleotides matching TRBD2. Germline CDR1 is KGHSH and CDR2 is LQKENI. The CDR3 loop spans 16 amino acids. The V segment lost 3 bases and the J segment 4 bases; nucleotides outside the gene matches: 10. The CDR3 protein is CASSPIVTGGPDTQYF. Written as DNA, the CDR3 is TGTGCCAGCTCACCCATTGTAACGGGAGGACCAGATACGCAGTATTTT.

J is TRBJ2-3 and V is TRBV19; D perhaps matches TRBD2 (6 bases). The CDR3 runs 14 residues. The V end was cut by 9 bases, the J end by 7 bases, with 20 bases between. The germline V gene has CDR1 LNHDA and CDR2 SQIVND (reference sequence). The CDR3 sequence is CASQPGGRHNTQYF. CDR3 DNA: TGTGCCAGCCAGCCCGGAGGGAGGCACAATACGCAGTATTTT. The full variable domain, in which reference TRBV19 and TRBJ2-3 provide the parts outside the CDR3, is DGGITQSPKYLFRKEGQNVTLSCEQNLNHDAMYWYRQDPGQGLRLIYYSQIVNDFQKGDIAEGYSVSREKKESFPLTVTSAQKNPTAFYLCASQPGGRHNTQYFGPGTRLTVL.

Of note for this clone: Germline is not matched at one junction end, which may reflect a read error. The chain is built from TRBV5-1 and TRBJ2-2, with 10 bases fitting TRBD2. CDR3 size: 18 residues. Germline CDR1 SGHRS, CDR2 YFSETQ. The DNA of the CDR3 is TGCGCCAGCAGCAGTCATTCCGCTAGCGGGAGAGTCACCGGGGAGCTGCCTTTT. It specifies CASSSHSASGRVTGELPF.

The chain couples TRBV6-5 to TRBJ1-5; weak D call: TRBD1 (5 bases). V lost 6 bases and J 5 bases, leaving 17 bases between the germline ends. The germline V gene encodes CDR1 MNHEY and CDR2 SVGAGI. The CDR3 sequence is 15 residues long. This chain's CDR3 is CASRSHGAGDQPQHF. The CDR3 nucleotides read TGTGCCAGCAGAAGCCATGGGGCAGGTGATCAGCCCCAGCATTTT.

This clone was picked up a small number of times. This rearrangement joins TRBV7-9 to TRBJ2-5; perhaps TRBD1 as D (6 bases). The last part of the DNA fits TRBJ2-7 better; the J call may be wrong. The CDR3 consists of 12 residues. Germline lookup yields CDR1 SEHNR and CDR2 FQNEAQ (reference sequence). CDR3 sequence reads: CASSLRQDEQYF. The CDR3 DNA is TGTGCCAGCAGCCTACGACAGGACGAGCAGTACTTC.

This clone was seen a few times. V usage is TRBV7-2 and J usage is TRBJ2-7; the match to TRBD1 covers 8 bases. This CDR3 is built from 16 residues. The germline CDR1 and CDR2 sequences are SGHTA and FQGNSA. V lost 7 bases to trimming and J lost 0 bases; unmatched junction nucleotides: 11. CDR3 loop: CASTPRRTGFSYEQYF. For the CDR3, the DNA is TGTGCCAGCACCCCCCGGAGGACAGGGTTCTCCTACGAGCAGTACTTC.

This clone has a handful of counts. The V gene is TRBV7-3, the J gene TRBJ2-2, with a tentative D call TRBD2 (5 bases). Trimming stripped 3 bases from V and 1 base from J, with 12 bases between. Germline V lookup: CDR1 SGHTA, CDR2 FQGTGA. This CDR3 comprises 16 residues. Written as DNA, the CDR3 is TGTGCCAGCAGCTTCCAAGGGAGATTGAACACCGGGGAGCTGTTTTTT. Protein sequence: CASSFQGRLNTGELFF.

This clone occurred a few times. The chain carries TRBV11-3 and TRBJ2-7; D unclear. V dropped 3 bases and J dropped 3 bases, with 15 bases sitting between them. CDR3 length equals 15 residues. CDR1 and CDR2 from the germline V gene are SGHNT and YENEEA. The CDR3 protein is CASSLGIAPLYEQYF. Here the CDR3 DNA reads TGTGCCAGCAGCTTGGGGATAGCCCCTCTCTACGAGCAGTACTTC.

This chain uses TRBV20-1 with TRBJ2-5; D unresolved. The length of the CDR3 is 11 residues. V lost 0 bases to trimming and J lost 5 bases, with 4 bases between them. Germline values: CDR1 DFQATT, CDR2 SNEGSKA (reference sequence). The CDR3 loop reads CSARDRETQYF. For the CDR3, the DNA is TGCAGTGCTAGAGACCGGGAGACCCAGTACTTC.

V usage is TRBV4-1 and J usage is TRBJ1-2, with D unclear. CDR3 length: 17 amino acids. The germline V gene has CDR1 MGHRA and CDR2 YSYEKL. The germline V and J ends were trimmed by 5 bases and 4 bases, with 23 bases remaining between them. CDR3 nucleotide sequence: TGCGCCAGCAGCACTTGGCCCCAGAACCGAAAGACCTATGGCTACACCTTC. This gives the protein CASSTWPQNRKTYGYTF.

By share of the sample, this clone is medium-sized. The chain uses TRBV5-4 and TRBJ2-1; weak D call: TRBD2 (5 bases). The CDR3 runs to 13 residues. The germline V gene has CDR1 SGHNT and CDR2 YYREEE (reference sequence). V lost 0 bases, J lost 8 bases, and 9 bases lay in between. The CDR3 DNA reads TGTGCCAGCAGCTTGGCCGGGGTCGATGAGCAGTTCTTC. This gives the protein CASSLAGVDEQFF.

This clone was observed once. The V call is TRBV6-4, the J call TRBJ1-4, with a possible D match to TRBD1 (6 bases). Trimming removed 7 bases from V and 4 bases from J, with 22 bases in between. The CDR3 covers 17 residues. Germline-derived CDR1 and CDR2 are MRHNA and SNTAGT. CDR3 in amino acids: CASTTRHQGPINEKLFF. CDR3 sequence (DNA): TGTGCCAGCACAACTAGACACCAGGGGCCCATTAATGAAAAACTGTTTTTT.

J is TRBJ1-5 and V is TRBV6-1; perhaps TRBD1 as D (6 bases). Germline CDR1 and CDR2: MNHNS and SASEGT. The CDR3 spans 13 residues. V was shortened by 6 bases and J by 7 bases, with 13 bases between the two germline ends. The CDR3 here is CASRTGFWQPQHF. The CDR3 DNA is TGTGCCAGCAGAACAGGGTTTTGGCAGCCCCAGCATTTT.

The V gene is TRBV7-2, the J gene TRBJ2-2, with TRBD2 matching over 11 bases. Germline V gene sequence: CDR1 SGHTA, CDR2 FQGNSA. Trimming took 5 bases from V and 4 from J; bases not matched to a gene: 3. CDR3 length: 15 amino acids. CDR3 in DNA: TGTGCCAGCAGCCTTAGCGGGAGGGGCACCGGGGAGCTGTTTTTT. Translation: CASSLSGRGTGELFF.

Sample share makes this clone medium-sized. The chain combines TRBV11-2 with TRBJ2-7, with 7 bases fitting TRBD1. The V segment lost 3 bases and the J segment 2 bases; nucleotides outside the gene matches: 4. The length of the CDR3 is 14 residues. Per the germline V gene, CDR1 is SGHAT and CDR2 is FQNNGV. The CDR3, as DNA: TGTGCCAGCAGCTTTACAGGGGACCCCTACGAGCAGTACTTC. It encodes CASSFTGDPYEQYF.

By share, this clone ranks as medium-sized. Distinct nucleotide sequences in the sample also encode this CDR3. V gene TRBV5-1 combines with J gene TRBJ1-2; 10 bases match TRBD1. The trim removed 0 bases at V and 4 bases at J, leaving 9 bases unmatched. The CDR3 has 17 amino acids. The germline V gene has CDR1 SGHRS and CDR2 YFSETQ. The CDR3 loop is CASSLGGTGVSTYGYTF. In nucleotides, the CDR3 is TGCGCCAGCAGCTTGGGGGGGACAGGGGTCTCCACCTATGGCTACACCTTC. The variable domain in full, with the rest retrieved from reference TRBV5-1 and TRBJ1-2, is KAGVTQTPRYLIKTRGQQVTLSCSPISGHRSVSWYQQTPGQGLQFLFEYFSETQRNKGNFPGRFSGRQFSNSRSEMNVSTLELGDSALYLCASSLGGTGVSTYGYTFGSGTRLTVV.

This clone was counted a few times. The chain links TRBV4-2 to TRBJ2-1; TRBD2 matches at 11 bases. The CDR3 has 17 amino acids. Germline CDR1 and CDR2: LGHNA and YNFKEQ. With 1 base clipped from V and 8 bases from J, the junction kept 10 bases outside the gene matches. CDR3 protein: CASSQVTTSGSFYEQFF. Here the CDR3 DNA reads TGTGCCAGCAGCCAAGTGACCACTAGCGGGAGCTTTTATGAGCAGTTCTTC.

In this sample, this clone turned up a few times. This chain joins TRBV10-3 and TRBJ1-2, with D tentatively TRBD1 (6 bases). From germline, CDR1 is ENHRY and CDR2 SYGVKD. The V end lost 10 bases, the J end lost 8 bases, and 20 bases lay between the germline ends. The CDR3 covers 13 residues. The CDR3, as DNA: TGTGCCAGCAGAGAGGACAGTCTGGGAGGCTACACCTTC. Protein sequence: CASREDSLGGYTF.

The chain uses TRBV4-3 and TRBJ2-3; D might be TRBD1 (5 bases). V was shortened by 6 bases and J by 1 base, with 11 bases between the two germline ends. The CDR3 extends over 14 amino acids. Per the germline V gene, CDR1 is LGHNA and CDR2 is YSLEER. CDR3 sequence (DNA): TGCGCCAGCAGTTGGGGCCCCGGCACAGATACGCAGTATTTT. This translates into CASSWGPGTDTQYF.

This clone was recorded a few times. The rearrangement joins TRBV6-5 to TRBJ2-5; D possibly corresponds to TRBD2 (6 bases). The germline gives CDR1 MNHEY, CDR2 SVGAGI. This CDR3 is built from 14 residues. Trimming took off 6 bases at V and 1 base at J, with 12 bases between the two ends. The CDR3 loop reads CASSGGVPQETQYF. The CDR3 DNA reads as TGTGCCAGCAGCGGCGGGGTCCCCCAAGAGACCCAGTACTTC.